The 27 T cell receptor beta chains reported below all come from one sample, sequenced in a study of blood T cell repertoires in COVID-19. Repertoires were generated with immunoSEQ multiplex PCR, while TCRdb's copy carries only in-frame clones and drops some. The sample records roughly 310,000 clones, around nine tenths being singletons. The sequencing sample was made of PBMCs or T cells enriched from blood (not recorded which). The source is a woman in her forties who had recovered from COVID-19.

Turning to this clone: The germline gene is not matched at one end of the junction; a read error may be the cause. This chain joins TRBV7-7 and TRBJ2-3; TRBD2 is a possible D gene (6 bases). Germline V gives CDR1 SSHAT, CDR2 FNYEAQ (reference sequence). This CDR3 is 14 amino acids long. The CDR3 nucleotides read TGTGCTAGCAGCTTAGGCGGGGCCACAGATACGCAGTATTTT. It specifies CASSLGGATDTQYF.

The CDR3 DNA follows: TGTGCCAGCAGCCCAGACAGGGAATGGACTGAAGCTTTCTTT. Residues: CASSPDREWTEAFF. The chain couples TRBV28 to TRBJ1-1, with 7 positions matching TRBD1. The CDR3 length is 14 residues. J gave up 5 bases and V 6 bases, and 9 bases lay outside the gene matches. Germline CDR1 and CDR2: MDHEN and SYDVKM.

This sequence joins TRBV5-1 and TRBJ2-5, with TRBD1 identical over 9 bases. Trimming at V came to 4 bases and at J to 7 bases, leaving 11 bases not matched to a gene. Per the germline V gene, CDR1 is SGHRS and CDR2 is YFSETQ. This CDR3 is 15 amino acids long. The CDR3 loop reads CASSISGQGPRTQYF. CDR3 DNA sequence: TGCGCCAGCAGCATTTCGGGACAGGGCCCCCGGACCCAGTACTTC.

The chain carries TRBV7-3 and TRBJ1-1, with D unresolved. The CDR3 length is 15 residues. CDR1 is SGHTA and CDR2 is FQGTGA in the germline V gene. Trimming removed 5 bases at V and 3 bases at J, with 16 bases between. The CDR3 spells CASSPRGQRDTEAFF. The CDR3 nucleotides read TGTGCCAGCAGCCCCCGAGGGCAGAGGGACACTGAAGCTTTCTTT.

Worth noting for this clone: At the DNA level, this CDR3 is encoded by other sequences in the same sample as well. V and J are TRBV9 and TRBJ1-3; no firm D call. Germline-derived CDR1 and CDR2 are SGDLS and YYNGEE. The CDR3 is made up of 14 amino acids. V was shortened by 0 bases and J by 0 bases, with 4 bases between the two germline ends. CDR3 amino acids: CASSVDSSGNTIYF. The CDR3 DNA is TGTGCCAGCAGCGTAGATAGCTCTGGAAACACCATATATTTT.

The chain combines TRBV10-3 with TRBJ1-6, with TRBD1 matching 7 bases. Germline V lookup: CDR1 ENHRY, CDR2 SYGVKD. The CDR3 is 16 amino acids. V lost 0 bases to trimming and J lost 5 bases; unmatched junction nucleotides: 4. The CDR3 sequence is CAISESYRGDNSPLHF. Written as DNA, the CDR3 is TGTGCCATCAGTGAGTCCTACAGGGGAGATAATTCACCCCTCCACTTT.

The V call is TRBV6-5, the J call TRBJ1-1, with unresolved D. The CDR3 has 14 amino acids. Trimming left V 4 bases short and J 0 bases short, with 9 bases between. Germline assignment: CDR1 MNHEY and CDR2 SVGAGI. The CDR3 DNA reads as TGTGCCAGCAGTTTACAGCAGATGAACACTGAAGCTTTCTTT. Residues: CASSLQQMNTEAFF.

The chain uses TRBV25-1 and TRBJ1-1, with a tentative D call TRBD1 (5 bases). The V gene lost 1 base and the J gene lost 0 bases, with 15 bases spanning the gap. This CDR3 has 17 amino acids. Germline CDR1 MGHDK, CDR2 SYGVNS. DNA of the CDR3: TGTGCCAGCAGTGAATCTGGGAGGGAGGGGATGAACACTGAAGCTTTCTTT. Its translation is CASSESGREGMNTEAFF.

This chain joins TRBV7-9 and TRBJ2-5; no firm D call. Trimming left V 7 bases short and J 2 bases short, with 17 bases between. Germline values: CDR1 SEHNR, CDR2 FQNEAQ (reference sequence). The CDR3 consists of 15 residues. CDR3 sequence: CASTFFGGRQETQYF. The CDR3 DNA reads TGTGCCAGCACCTTTTTCGGCGGAAGGCAAGAGACCCAGTACTTC.

The chain links TRBV5-1 to TRBJ1-2; unclear D gene. Germline V gene data show CDR1 as SGHRS and CDR2 as YFSETQ. CDR3 length: 13 residues. V was cut by 4 bases and J by 8 bases, with 15 bases left in between. CDR3 nucleotides: TGCGCCAGCAGCGTAGGCCCCTCGAGGGGCTACACCTTC. This codes for CASSVGPSRGYTF.

This clone appeared once. V gene TRBV9 combines with J gene TRBJ1-1; D is unresolved. Germline V gene data show CDR1 as SGDLS and CDR2 as YYNGEE. The length of the CDR3 is 14 residues. V was clipped by 0 bases and J by 4 bases, with 10 bases between them. CDR3 amino acids: CASSVASGFTEAFF. For the CDR3, the DNA is TGTGCCAGCAGCGTAGCCTCGGGGTTCACTGAAGCTTTCTTT.

This rearrangement joins TRBV18 to TRBJ2-7, with TRBD1 identical over 9 bases. With 4 bases clipped from V and 4 bases from J, the junction kept 5 bases outside the gene matches. The CDR3 runs 14 residues. Germline V gene data show CDR1 as KGHSH and CDR2 as LQKENI. In DNA form, the CDR3 reads TGTGCCAGCTCACAATCAGGACAGGGGTACGAGCAGTACTTC. Its protein product is CASSQSGQGYEQYF.

The chain employs TRBV19 and TRBJ1-4; D might be TRBD1 (5 bases). Germline V gives CDR1 LNHDA, CDR2 SQIVND (reference sequence). The CDR3 has 14 residues. V dropped 2 bases and J dropped 8 bases, with 12 bases sitting between them. The CDR3: CASSIMGPAEKLFF. For the CDR3, the DNA is TGTGCCAGTAGTATAATGGGGCCGGCGGAAAAACTGTTTTTT.

The chain carries TRBV18 and TRBJ1-2; 9 bases fit TRBD1. Germline V gives CDR1 KGHSH, CDR2 LQKENI. This CDR3 region has 13 residues. The J segment lost 8 bases and the V segment lost 6 bases, leaving 7 bases of the junction unmatched. DNA of the CDR3: TGTGCCAGCTCTCCCGGACAGGGGCACGGCTACACCTTC. Translation gives CASSPGQGHGYTF. The full variable domain, completed using reference TRBV18 and TRBJ1-2, is NAGVMQNPRHLVRRRGQEARLRCSPMKGHSHVYWYRQLPEEGLKFMVYLQKENIIDESGMPKERFSAEFPKEGPSILRIQQVVRGDSAAYFCASSPGQGHGYTFGSGTRLTVV.

The CDR3 loop reads CAISEPGTSGEETQYF. The CDR3 DNA reads as TGTGCCATCAGTGAGCCGGGGACTAGCGGGGAAGAGACCCAGTACTTC. The chain links TRBV10-3 to TRBJ2-5; 13 bases agree with TRBD2. The CDR3 loop spans 16 amino acids. V shed 2 bases and J 3 bases; nucleotides not matched to a gene: 3. CDR1 is ENHRY and CDR2 is SYGVKD in the germline V gene.

This clone was recorded only once. The gene calls are TRBV7-9 and TRBJ1-3; D call uncertain. Germline V gene sequence: CDR1 SEHNR, CDR2 FQNEAQ (reference sequence). The CDR3 extends over 15 amino acids. V was trimmed by 3 bases and J by 3 bases, leaving 12 bases between them. The CDR3 DNA reads as TGTGCCAGCAGCTTCTTGACATCTGTTGGAAACACCATATATTTT. Protein sequence: CASSFLTSVGNTIYF.

V and J are TRBV7-9 and TRBJ1-6; possible D gene TRBD1, 5 bases. Germline V gives CDR1 SEHNR, CDR2 FQNEAQ (reference sequence). CDR3 length: 13 amino acids. With 5 bases removed from V and 11 bases from J, the gap between germline ends came to 13 bases. CDR3 sequence reads: CASSPPAGPPLHF. The CDR3, as DNA: TGTGCCAGCAGCCCCCCGGCAGGGCCACCCCTCCACTTT.

The genes are TRBV27 and TRBJ2-7, with a possible D match to TRBD2 (6 bases). CDR3 length: 16 amino acids. CDR1 and CDR2 (germline): MNHEY, SMNVEV (reference sequence). V was trimmed by 2 bases and J by 3 bases, leaving 17 bases between them. The CDR3 reads CASSLSGRGFGYEQYF. CDR3 in DNA: TGTGCCAGCAGTTTAAGTGGGCGGGGCTTCGGCTACGAGCAGTACTTC.

The J gene is TRBJ1-1, the V gene TRBV28, with 10 bases identical to TRBD1. The CDR3 runs to 15 residues. Germline V gives CDR1 MDHEN, CDR2 SYDVKM. The J segment lost 3 bases and the V segment lost 4 bases, leaving 5 bases of the junction unmatched. The CDR3 here is CASSSPGTGDTEAFF. The CDR3 DNA reads TGTGCCAGCAGTTCCCCCGGGACAGGGGACACTGAAGCTTTCTTT.

The chain links TRBV6-2 or TRBV6-3 to TRBJ1-1, with 10 bases matching TRBD1. The germline V gene encodes CDR1 MNHEY and CDR2 SVGEGT. The CDR3 length is 15 residues. V was pared by 5 bases and J by 5 bases, with 8 bases of the junction left unmatched. The DNA for the CDR3 is TGTGCCAGCAGTCGGGACAGGGGCGTTTGGACTGAAGCTTTCTTT. Its protein product is CASSRDRGVWTEAFF.

This sequence joins TRBV6-2 or TRBV6-3 and TRBJ2-3, with 10 bases matching TRBD2. The germline CDR1 and CDR2 sequences are MNHEY and SVGEGT. V shed 6 bases, J shed 0 bases, and the junction held 3 bases outside the gene matches. The CDR3 sequence is 15 residues long. CDR3 nucleotides: TGTGCCAGCAGACCTAGCGGGAGAAGCACAGATACGCAGTATTTT. Protein product: CASRPSGRSTDTQYF.

A single count supports this clone. CDR3 nucleotide sequence: TGTGCCAGCAGCCGGACAGGGGCTGGAAACACCATATATTTT. It yields the protein CASSRTGAGNTIYF. This chain joins TRBV7-9 and TRBJ1-3; the match to TRBD1 covers 9 bases. This CDR3 region has 14 residues. Trimming at V came to 5 bases and at J to 2 bases, leaving 1 base not matched to a gene. CDR1 is SEHNR, CDR2 FQNEAQ, per germline (reference sequence).

J is TRBJ2-7 and V is TRBV5-5; D is uncertain. Germline CDR1 and CDR2: SGHKS and YYEKEE (reference sequence). V lost 2 bases and J lost 2, with 14 bases in between. The CDR3 length is 15 residues. The CDR3 here is CASSFRRNVPYEQYF. CDR3 coding DNA: TGTGCCAGCAGCTTTCGCAGGAATGTACCCTACGAGCAGTACTTC.

The chain uses TRBV5-5 and TRBJ2-1; TRBD2 aligns across 7 bases. Germline V gene sequence: CDR1 SGHKS, CDR2 YYEKEE (reference sequence). V was clipped by 0 bases and J by 4 bases; unmatched bases: 10. The CDR3 is 17 residues long. CDR3 in amino acids: CASSLAGGSGQYNEQFF. The CDR3 nucleotides are TGTGCCAGCAGCTTGGCGGGCGGGAGTGGGCAGTACAATGAGCAGTTCTTC.

A single count supports this clone. This chain connects TRBV29-1 to TRBJ2-3; D unclear. V was pared by 4 bases and J by 1 base, with 6 bases between. This CDR3 has 12 residues. The germline gives CDR1 SQVTM, CDR2 ANQGSEA. This CDR3 reads CSVVEGTDTQYF. In DNA, the CDR3 is TGCAGCGTTGTTGAGGGCACAGATACGCAGTATTTT.

V usage is TRBV19 and J usage is TRBJ2-1, with D possibly being TRBD2 (5 bases). V shed 3 bases and J shed 8 bases, with 20 bases lying between them. This CDR3 spans 16 amino acids. Germline lookup yields CDR1 LNHDA and CDR2 SQIVND (reference sequence). The CDR3 here is CASSIPGKNGGDEQFF. CDR3 DNA sequence: TGTGCCAGTAGTATCCCAGGTAAAAACGGAGGCGATGAGCAGTTCTTC.

The rearrangement uses TRBV9 and TRBJ2-3, with a tentative D call TRBD2 (7 bases). The V and J ends lost 3 bases and 5 bases respectively, with 19 bases between them. The CDR3 runs to 16 residues. The germline gives CDR1 SGDLS, CDR2 YYNGEE. This CDR3 is CASSAGELARQDTQYF. The CDR3 nucleotides are TGTGCCAGCAGCGCAGGGGAACTAGCGAGGCAAGATACGCAGTATTTT.